Given below is one T cell receptor beta chain in context. Looked up from germline, CDR1 is SGHAT and CDR2 is FQNNGV. This CDR3 has 13 residues. The sample comes from a study of T-cell reconstitution after alpha-beta-depleted transplantation in children. Researchers prepared the TCRbeta library using unique molecular identifiers, the study reports. TCRdb redid the calling of the PCR reads with MiXCR, one entry per CDR3 protein. This sample has about 830,000 distinct CDR3 sequences, with about 15% found just once. Material: PBMCs, mostly from graft donor cells, obtained 360 days after TCRalphabeta/CD19-depleted stem cell transplant. The chain joins TRBV11-2 to TRBJ2-7; a weak D match, TRBD1 (6 bases). The sequence was obtained from a male patient between 10 and 17 years old who had a stem cell transplant for acute lymphoblastic leukemia, so the T cells may come from the graft donor. CDR3 loop: CWGHMRPTYEQYF. Written as DNA, the CDR3 is TGTTGGGGACACATGCGCCCGACCTACGAGCAGTACTTC.